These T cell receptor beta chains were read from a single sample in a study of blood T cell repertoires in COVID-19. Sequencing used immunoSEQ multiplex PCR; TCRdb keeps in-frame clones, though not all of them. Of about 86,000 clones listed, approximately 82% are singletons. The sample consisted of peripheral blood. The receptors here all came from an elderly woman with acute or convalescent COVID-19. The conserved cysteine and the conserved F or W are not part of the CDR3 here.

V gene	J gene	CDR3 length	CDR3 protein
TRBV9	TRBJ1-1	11	ASSAHTRGGAF
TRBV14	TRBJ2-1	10	ASSRTGNEQF
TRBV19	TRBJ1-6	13	ASRGQGEPNSPLH
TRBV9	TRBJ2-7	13	ASSKTGGYSYEQY
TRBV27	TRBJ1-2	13	ASSGQGIEAGGYT
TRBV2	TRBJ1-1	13	ASSDQHGVGTEAF
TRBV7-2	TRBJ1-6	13	ASSLETGVRSPLH
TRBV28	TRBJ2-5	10	ASSLKRETQY
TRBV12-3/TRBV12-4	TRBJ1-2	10	ASSYPDYGYT
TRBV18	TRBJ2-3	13	ASSPAGQRTDTQY
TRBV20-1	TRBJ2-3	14	SASPLAGGSTDTQY
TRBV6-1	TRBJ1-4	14	ASSGTGAATNEKLF
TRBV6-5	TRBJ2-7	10	ASTGQSYEQY
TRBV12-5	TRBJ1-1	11	ASGLDGNTEAF
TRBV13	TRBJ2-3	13	ASSPLLRGTDTQY
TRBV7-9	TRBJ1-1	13	ASSPVQGLNTEAF
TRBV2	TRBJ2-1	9	ASSDHFEQF
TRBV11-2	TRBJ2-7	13	ASSLGAGSSYEQY
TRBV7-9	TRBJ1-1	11	ASSDQGDTEAF
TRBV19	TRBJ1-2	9	ASSRLDGYT
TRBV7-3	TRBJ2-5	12	ASSSAGTPETQY
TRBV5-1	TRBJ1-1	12	ASSRGQGDTEAF
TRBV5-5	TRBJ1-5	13	ASSLGSGNNQPQH
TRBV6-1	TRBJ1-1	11	ASSESRNTEAF
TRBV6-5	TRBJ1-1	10	ASSLRTDQAF
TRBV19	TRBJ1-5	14	ASSNNAGQGGQPQH
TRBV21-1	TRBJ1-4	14	ASSPSYRGTNEKLF
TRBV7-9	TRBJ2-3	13	ASSLVAGKTDTQY
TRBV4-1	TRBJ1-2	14	ASSPQGGGKKDGYT
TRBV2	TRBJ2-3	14	ASSAKRLTRTDTQY
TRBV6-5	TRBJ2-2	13	ASSSGTVNTGELF
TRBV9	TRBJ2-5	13	ASSVGLAAQETQY
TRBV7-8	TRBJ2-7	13	ASSLGAGGSYEQY
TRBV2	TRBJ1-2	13	ASSAGNHWGGGYT
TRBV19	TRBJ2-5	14	ASSSPSGGAQETQY
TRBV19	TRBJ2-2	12	ASKNRGDTGELF